Listed below are T cell receptor beta chains from one sample, sequenced in a study of cytomegalovirus exposure and HLA in healthy donors. Assay used: immunoSEQ multiplex PCR; TCRdb lists only in-frame clones, some missing. There are a few hundred thousand clones in the sample; roughly 80% occur only once, and around 0.2% lies in the top ten. Material for sequencing was PBMCs. These receptors were collected from a girl aged 2-10 years in good health and CMV-seronegative. The CDR3 runs from the conserved cysteine through the conserved F or W. A D gene is named only where the DNA matches it firmly. Clone size is given for some rows only: seen once, a few or many times, or a class if the clone is expanded.

cdr3_aa: CASSREGQDYGYTF
cdr3_nt: TGTGCCAGCAGTAGGGAGGGACAGGACTATGGCTACACCTTC
j_call: TRBJ1-2
clone_size: NA
v_call: TRBV6-1
d_call: TRBD1

cdr3_aa: CASSVATTGYGYTF
cdr3_nt: TGTGCCAGCAGCGTAGCTACGACGGGGTATGGCTACACCTTC
j_call: TRBJ1-2
clone_size: NA
v_call: TRBV9
d_call: NA

cdr3_aa: CASSNLRQLNTEAFF
cdr3_nt: TGTGCCAGCAGCAACCTCAGACAGTTGAACACTGAAGCTTTCTTT
j_call: TRBJ1-1
clone_size: NA
v_call: TRBV7-3
d_call: NA

cdr3_aa: CASSGQTGGLSNQPQHF
cdr3_nt: TGTGCCAGCAGTGGCCAGACAGGGGGCTTAAGCAATCAGCCCCAGCATTTT
j_call: TRBJ1-5
clone_size: NA
v_call: TRBV6-1
d_call: TRBD1

cdr3_aa: CASSQEKTPSYGYTF
cdr3_nt: TGCGCCAGCAGCCAGGAGAAAACCCCTTCCTATGGCTACACCTTC
j_call: TRBJ1-2
clone_size: few
v_call: TRBV4-1
d_call: NA

cdr3_aa: CASSLALGQMNTEAFF
cdr3_nt: TGTGCCAGCAGCTTGGCCTTGGGACAAATGAACACTGAAGCTTTCTTT
j_call: TRBJ1-1
clone_size: NA
v_call: TRBV5-4
d_call: NA

cdr3_aa: CASSYGEGLYGYTF
cdr3_nt: TGTGCCAGCAGTTACGGGGAGGGGCTCTATGGCTACACCTTC
j_call: TRBJ1-2
clone_size: NA
v_call: TRBV6-5
d_call: NA

cdr3_aa: CALEGYTF
cdr3_nt: TGTGCCCTGGAGGGCTACACCTTC
j_call: TRBJ1-2
clone_size: once
v_call: TRBV25-1
d_call: NA

cdr3_aa: CASSLMDRETDTQYF
cdr3_nt: TGCGCCAGCAGCTTAATGGACAGGGAAACAGATACGCAGTATTTT
j_call: TRBJ2-3
clone_size: NA
v_call: TRBV5-1
d_call: TRBD1

cdr3_aa: CASSTGHPNTEAFF
cdr3_nt: TGTGCCAGCAGCACAGGACACCCGAACACTGAAGCTTTCTTT
j_call: TRBJ1-1
clone_size: NA
v_call: TRBV5-4
d_call: NA

cdr3_aa: CAAGEDTQYF
cdr3_nt: TGTGCCGCGGGCGAAGATACGCAGTATTTT
j_call: TRBJ2-3
clone_size: NA
v_call: TRBV25-1
d_call: NA

cdr3_aa: CSSSLGSLGRNYGYTF
cdr3_nt: TGTTCCAGCAGCTTAGGAAGCCTGGGGCGCAACTATGGCTACACCTTC
j_call: TRBJ1-2
clone_size: NA
v_call: TRBV7-9
d_call: NA

cdr3_aa: CASSSSGTSRSYEQYF
cdr3_nt: TGTGCCAGCAGCTCGTCCGGGACTAGCCGGTCCTACGAGCAGTACTTC
j_call: TRBJ2-7
clone_size: NA
v_call: TRBV7-9
d_call: TRBD2

cdr3_aa: CASSLGGLAGIEQFF
cdr3_nt: TGTGCCAGCAGTTTAGGGGGTCTAGCGGGAATTGAGCAGTTCTTC
j_call: TRBJ2-1
clone_size: NA
v_call: TRBV27
d_call: TRBD2

cdr3_aa: CASSPGQRNEQYF
cdr3_nt: TGTGCCAGCAGTCCGGGACAGAGAAACGAGCAGTACTTC
j_call: TRBJ2-7
clone_size: NA
v_call: TRBV6-5
d_call: TRBD1

cdr3_aa: CAISIQGITEAFF
cdr3_nt: TGTGCCATCAGCATACAGGGGATCACTGAAGCTTTCTTT
j_call: TRBJ1-1
clone_size: NA
v_call: TRBV10-3
d_call: TRBD1

cdr3_aa: CASSQVGGGEVTQYF
cdr3_nt: TGTGCCAGCAGCCAAGTCGGGGGGGGCGAAGTTACGCAGTATTTT
j_call: TRBJ2-3
clone_size: NA
v_call: TRBV4-2
d_call: TRBD2

cdr3_aa: CASSQSPGGLETQYF
cdr3_nt: TGCGCCAGCAGCCAAAGTCCAGGGGGACTGGAGACCCAGTACTTC
j_call: TRBJ2-5
clone_size: NA
v_call: TRBV4-1
d_call: NA

cdr3_aa: CTSSQAMTGIATEQYF
cdr3_nt: TGCACCAGCAGCCAAGCAATGACAGGGATCGCTACCGAGCAGTACTTC
j_call: TRBJ2-7
clone_size: few
v_call: TRBV1
d_call: NA

cdr3_aa: CASRPAGGSTDTQYF
cdr3_nt: TGTGCCAGCAGACCCGCGGGGGGAAGCACAGATACGCAGTATTTT
j_call: TRBJ2-3
clone_size: NA
v_call: TRBV9
d_call: TRBD2

cdr3_aa: CASSLKWDLQETQYF
cdr3_nt: TGTGCCAGCAGTTTGAAGTGGGACTTGCAAGAGACCCAGTACTTC
j_call: TRBJ2-5
clone_size: NA
v_call: TRBV27
d_call: NA

cdr3_aa: CASSLGGRDGELFF
cdr3_nt: TGTGCCAGCAGCTTGGGCGGGCGTGACGGGGAGCTGTTTTTT
j_call: TRBJ2-2
clone_size: once
v_call: TRBV5-4
d_call: NA

cdr3_aa: CATLQRTGRVLMNTEAFF
cdr3_nt: TGTGCCACCCTGCAACGAACAGGAAGAGTTTTAATGAACACTGAAGCTTTCTTT
j_call: TRBJ1-1
clone_size: few
v_call: TRBV5-8
d_call: NA

cdr3_aa: CASSGLAVNNEQFF
cdr3_nt: TGTGCCAGCAGTGGACTAGCGGTTAACAATGAGCAGTTCTTC
j_call: TRBJ2-1
clone_size: NA
v_call: TRBV2
d_call: TRBD2

cdr3_aa: CASRQVAGANVLTF
cdr3_nt: TGTGCCAGCAGACAGGTTGCTGGGGCCAACGTCCTGACTTTC
j_call: TRBJ2-6
clone_size: few
v_call: TRBV19
d_call: NA

cdr3_aa: CASSQGVFGGGGISF
cdr3_nt: TGCGCCAGCAGCCAGGGGGTTTTCGGGGGGGGCGGGATATCCTTC
j_call: TRBJ2-7
clone_size: NA
v_call: TRBV4-1
d_call: TRBD2

cdr3_aa: CASGRGSSYNEQFF
cdr3_nt: TGCGCCAGCGGCAGGGGGAGCTCCTACAATGAGCAGTTCTTC
j_call: TRBJ2-1
clone_size: NA
v_call: TRBV5-1
d_call: TRBD1